A selection of T cell receptor beta chains follows, all from one sample in a study of T cell responses to AZD1222 COVID-19 vaccine. The protocol was immunoSEQ multiplex PCR, while the TCRdb copy is restricted to in-frame clones and leaves out a portion. The sample has about 75,000 clones, 80% to 90% seen once. The sequences come from peripheral blood, collected 28 days after the second AZD1222 dose. The receptors originated from an adult who received the AZD1222 COVID-19 vaccine. The CDR3 runs from the conserved cysteine through the conserved F or W. The order of the fields is J gene, V gene, D gene, clone size, CDR3 protein, CDR3 DNA. D genes are given only for firm matches. Clone size is stated in some rows and not others, as once, few, many or a class when expanded.

>TRBJ1-6|TRBV10-2|NA|NA
CASKAGQGWSPLHF
TGCGCCAGCAAGGCGGGACAAGGATGGTCACCCCTCCACTTT
>TRBJ2-4|TRBV7-2|TRBD2|NA
CASSLAPGSGGAKVQYF
TGTGCCAGCAGCTTAGCGCCAGGTAGCGGGGGGGCCAAGGTCCAGTACTTC
>TRBJ1-2|TRBV11-2|TRBD1|NA
CASSENRGPGYTF
TGTGCCAGCAGCGAAAACAGGGGGCCCGGCTACACCTTC
>TRBJ2-1|TRBV11-2|TRBD1|NA
CASSLVGQGRYEQFF
TGTGCCAGCAGCTTAGTTGGACAGGGGAGGTATGAGCAGTTCTTC
>TRBJ1-1|TRBV28|TRBD1|NA
CASRTTGGGRNTEAFF
TGTGCCAGCAGGACCACAGGGGGGGGTCGGAACACTGAAGCTTTCTTT
>TRBJ1-6|TRBV10-3|NA|few
CAISESAGHNSPLHF
TGTGCCATCAGTGAGTCGGCGGGACATAATTCACCCCTCCACTTT
>TRBJ1-4|TRBV6-4|TRBD1|once
CASRHRGVEKLFF
TGTGCCAGCAGGCACAGGGGGGTTGAAAAACTGTTTTTT
>TRBJ1-4|TRBV5-1|TRBD1|NA
CASSLGQGDEKLFF
TGCGCCAGCAGCTTAGGACAGGGGGACGAAAAACTGTTTTTT
>TRBJ2-2|TRBV9|TRBD2|few
CASSPGTTRGELFF
TGTGCCAGCAGCCCGGGGACTACTCGAGGGGAGCTGTTTTTT
>TRBJ2-7|TRBV13|NA|NA
CASSPGGGSPDYEQYF
TGTGCCAGCAGCCCAGGGGGGGGAAGCCCTGACTACGAGCAGTACTTC
>TRBJ1-5|TRBV2|TRBD1|NA
CASSLGQAPGQPQHF
TGTGCCAGCAGCCTGGGACAGGCCCCAGGGCAGCCCCAGCATTTT
>TRBJ1-3|TRBV11-2|NA|NA
CASSLNRVLGNTIYF
TGTGCCAGCAGCTTGAACAGGGTACTTGGAAACACCATATATTTT
>TRBJ2-3|TRBV30|TRBD1|NA
CAWSAVTDRETDTQYF
TGTGCCTGGAGTGCTGTAACGGACAGGGAGACAGATACGCAGTATTTT
>TRBJ2-2|TRBV6-5|TRBD1|NA
CASADREEAGELFF
TGTGCCAGCGCTGACAGGGAAGAGGCCGGGGAGCTGTTTTTT
>TRBJ2-7|TRBV6-5|NA|NA
CASLPGTSYEQYF
TGTGCCAGCCTCCCAGGGACCAGCTACGAGCAGTACTTC
>TRBJ2-1|TRBV5-1|TRBD2|NA
CASSGAGGYNEQFF
TGCGCCAGCAGCGGAGCGGGGGGATACAATGAGCAGTTCTTC
>TRBJ2-5|TRBV30|NA|NA
CAWSVGDEAWGETQYF
TGTGCCTGGAGTGTAGGGGATGAGGCTTGGGGAGAGACCCAGTACTTC
>TRBJ1-2|TRBV7-8|NA|once
CASSLVWGYGYTF
TGTGCCAGCAGCTTAGTATGGGGGTATGGCTACACCTTC
>TRBJ2-2|TRBV29-1|NA|NA
CSVGGIGELFF
TGCAGCGTTGGGGGCATCGGGGAGCTGTTTTTT
>TRBJ1-6|TRBV11-1|NA|NA
CASSAGSYNSPLHF
TGTGCCAGCAGTGCTGGGAGTTATAATTCACCCCTCCACTTT